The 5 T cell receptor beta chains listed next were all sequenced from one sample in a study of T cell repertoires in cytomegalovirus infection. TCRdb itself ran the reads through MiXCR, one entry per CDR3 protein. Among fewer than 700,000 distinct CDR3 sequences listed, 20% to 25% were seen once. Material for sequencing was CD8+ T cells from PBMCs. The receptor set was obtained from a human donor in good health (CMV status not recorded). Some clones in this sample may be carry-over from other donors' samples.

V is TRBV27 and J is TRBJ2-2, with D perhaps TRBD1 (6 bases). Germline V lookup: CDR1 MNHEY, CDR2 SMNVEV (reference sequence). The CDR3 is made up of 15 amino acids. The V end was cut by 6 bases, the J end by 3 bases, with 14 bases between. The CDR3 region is CASSQGRRYTGELFF. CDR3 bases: TGTGCCAGCAGCCAGGGGCGTAGGTACACCGGGGAGCTGTTTTTT.

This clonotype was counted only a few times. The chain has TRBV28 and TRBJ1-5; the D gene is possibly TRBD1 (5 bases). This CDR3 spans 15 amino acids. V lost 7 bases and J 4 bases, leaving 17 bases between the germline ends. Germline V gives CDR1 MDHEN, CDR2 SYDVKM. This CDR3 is CASNFRVGRNQPQHF. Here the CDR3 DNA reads TGTGCCAGCAACTTCAGGGTAGGTCGAAATCAGCCCCAGCATTTT.

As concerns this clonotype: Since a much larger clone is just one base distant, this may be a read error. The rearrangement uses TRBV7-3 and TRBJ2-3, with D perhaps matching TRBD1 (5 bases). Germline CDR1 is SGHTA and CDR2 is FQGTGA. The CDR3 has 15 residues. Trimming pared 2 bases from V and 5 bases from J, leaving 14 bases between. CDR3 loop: CASSLWVGQVDTQYF. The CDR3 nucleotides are TGTGCCAGCAGCTTATGGGTGGGGCAAGTAGATACGCAGTATTTT.

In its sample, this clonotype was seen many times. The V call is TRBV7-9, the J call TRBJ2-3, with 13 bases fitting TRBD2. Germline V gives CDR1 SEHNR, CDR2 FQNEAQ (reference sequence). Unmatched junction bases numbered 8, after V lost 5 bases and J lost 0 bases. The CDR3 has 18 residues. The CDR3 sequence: CASSTGLAGDLSTDTQYF. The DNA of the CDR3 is TGTGCCAGCAGCACCGGACTAGCGGGGGACCTAAGCACAGATACGCAGTATTTT.

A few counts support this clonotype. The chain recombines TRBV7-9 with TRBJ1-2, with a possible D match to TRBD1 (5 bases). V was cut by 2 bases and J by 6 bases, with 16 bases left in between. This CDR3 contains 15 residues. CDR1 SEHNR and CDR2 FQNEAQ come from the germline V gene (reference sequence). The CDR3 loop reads CASSLSARDLNGYTF. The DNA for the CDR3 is TGTGCCAGCAGCTTATCTGCAAGGGACCTAAATGGCTACACCTTC.